The 6 T cell receptor beta chains reported below all come from one sample, sequenced in a study of T cell clonotyping in hematopoietic cell transplantation. Sequenced by immunoSEQ multiplex PCR; TCRdb stores in-frame clones only, minus some. Found here are 10,000 to 15,000 clones, just under 95% of them singletons; the top ten hold almost 8%. Source: PBMCs, taken 100 days after allogeneic stem cell transplant. Receptors originate from a female patient aged 50-59 years who had an allogeneic stem cell transplant from an unrelated donor, so the T cells may come from the graft donor. Some clones in this sample may be carry-over from other donors' samples.

V gene TRBV27 combines with J gene TRBJ1-3; TRBD1 might be the D (6 bases). Trimming stripped 5 bases from V and 0 bases from J, with 14 bases between. Germline assignment: CDR1 MNHEY and CDR2 SMNVEV (reference sequence). The CDR3 runs to 16 residues. The CDR3 loop reads CASSRGDRSSGNTIYF. DNA of the CDR3: TGTGCCAGCAGTAGGGGCGACAGGAGCTCTGGAAACACCATATATTTT.

The chain employs TRBV2 and TRBJ1-1; a possible D gene is TRBD1 (5 bases). V shed 6 bases and J shed 1 base, with 12 bases lying between them. The CDR3 runs to 14 residues. In germline, CDR1 is SNHLY, CDR2 FYNNEI. The CDR3 nucleotides read TGTGCCAGCAGCCGGGACGGCTGGAACACTGAAGCTTTCTTT. Translated: CASSRDGWNTEAFF.

This clone was observed a single time. This sequence joins TRBV7-6 and TRBJ1-1; D is possibly TRBD1 (6 bases). From germline, CDR1 is SGHVS and CDR2 FNYEAQ. CDR3 length: 15 residues. Trimming shortened V by 4 bases and J by 6 bases, and 18 bases separated the two germline ends. The CDR3 coding sequence is TGTGCCAGCAGCTCAGCAGGTGGCAGGGGAGCTGAAGCTTTCTTT. This encodes CASSSAGGRGAEAFF. Filled out from reference TRBV7-6 and TRBJ1-1, the complete variable domain reads GAGVSQSPRYKVTKRGQDVALRCDPISGHVSLYWYRQALGQGPEFLTYFNYEAQQDKSGLPNDRFSAERPEGSISTLTIQRTEQRDSAMYRCASSSAGGRGAEAFFGQGTRLTVV.

The gene calls are TRBV11-2 and TRBJ2-5; no clear D. Trimming took off 2 bases at V and 2 bases at J, with 12 bases between the two ends. The CDR3 is made up of 15 amino acids. Germline loops: CDR1 SGHAT, CDR2 FQNNGV. CDR3: CASSLRVVGQETQYF. The CDR3 nucleotides read TGTGCCAGCAGCTTAAGGGTTGTCGGACAAGAGACCCAGTACTTC.

This chain joins TRBV6-1 and TRBJ1-1; D gene uncertain. The germline CDR1 and CDR2 sequences are MNHNS and SASEGT. This CDR3 has 12 residues. Trimming took off 5 bases at V and 10 bases at J, with 14 bases between the two ends. CDR3: CASSLDPGTAFF. CDR3 nucleotide sequence: TGTGCCAGCAGTTTAGATCCAGGAACAGCTTTCTTT.

The chain carries TRBV5-8 and TRBJ2-1, with D possibly being TRBD1 (5 bases). The CDR3 is 13 residues long. V lost 2 bases and J lost 3, with 6 bases in between. The germline gives CDR1 SGHTS, CDR2 YDEGEE. CDR3: CASSLDSYNEQFF. The CDR3 DNA follows: TGTGCCAGCAGCTTAGACAGCTACAATGAGCAGTTCTTC.